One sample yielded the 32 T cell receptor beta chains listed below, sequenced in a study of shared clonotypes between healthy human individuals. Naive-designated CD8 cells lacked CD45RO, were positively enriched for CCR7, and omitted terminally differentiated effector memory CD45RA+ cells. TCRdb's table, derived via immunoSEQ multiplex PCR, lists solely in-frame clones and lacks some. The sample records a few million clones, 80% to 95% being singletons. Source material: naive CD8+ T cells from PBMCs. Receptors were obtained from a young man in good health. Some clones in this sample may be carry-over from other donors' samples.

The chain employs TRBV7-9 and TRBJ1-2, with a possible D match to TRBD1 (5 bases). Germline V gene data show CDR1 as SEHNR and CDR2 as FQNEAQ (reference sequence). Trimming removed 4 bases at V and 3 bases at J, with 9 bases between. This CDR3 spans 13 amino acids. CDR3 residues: CASSSDSHYGYTF. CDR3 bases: TGTGCCAGCAGCTCAGACAGCCACTATGGCTACACCTTC. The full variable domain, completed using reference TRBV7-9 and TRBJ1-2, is DTGVSQNPRHKITKRGQNVTFRCDPISEHNRLYWYRQTLGQGPEFLTYFQNEAQLEKSRLLSDRFSAERPKGSFSTLEIQRTEQGDSAMYLCASSSDSHYGYTFGSGTRLTVV.

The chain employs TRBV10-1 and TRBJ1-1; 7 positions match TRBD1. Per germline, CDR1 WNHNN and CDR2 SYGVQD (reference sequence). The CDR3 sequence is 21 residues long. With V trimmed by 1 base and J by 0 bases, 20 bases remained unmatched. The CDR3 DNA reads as TGCGCCAGCAGTGAGTTTGTGGGATGGGGGACAGAACCTTACATGAACACTGAAGCTTTCTTT. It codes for CASSEFVGWGTEPYMNTEAFF.

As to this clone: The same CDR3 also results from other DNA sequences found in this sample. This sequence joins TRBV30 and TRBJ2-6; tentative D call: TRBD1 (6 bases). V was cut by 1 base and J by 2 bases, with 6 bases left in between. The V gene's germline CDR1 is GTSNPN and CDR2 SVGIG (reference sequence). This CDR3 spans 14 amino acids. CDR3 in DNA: TGTGCCTGGAGTGCAGGGGCTGGGGCCAACGTCCTGACTTTC. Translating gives CAWSAGAGANVLTF.

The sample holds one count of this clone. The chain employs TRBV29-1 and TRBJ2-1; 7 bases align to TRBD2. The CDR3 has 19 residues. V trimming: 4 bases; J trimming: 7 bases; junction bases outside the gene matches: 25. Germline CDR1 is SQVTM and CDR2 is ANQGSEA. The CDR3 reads CSVASPILAKGRTRNEQFF. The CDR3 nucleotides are TGCAGCGTTGCCTCACCCATACTAGCGAAAGGGAGGACTAGGAATGAGCAGTTCTTC.

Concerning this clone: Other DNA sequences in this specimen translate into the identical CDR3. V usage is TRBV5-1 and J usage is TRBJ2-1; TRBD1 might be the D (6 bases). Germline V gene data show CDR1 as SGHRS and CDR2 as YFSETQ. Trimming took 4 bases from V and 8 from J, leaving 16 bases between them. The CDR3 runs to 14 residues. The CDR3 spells CASSPGQGRDEQFF. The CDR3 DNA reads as TGCGCCAGCAGCCCGGGACAAGGGCGTGATGAGCAGTTCTTC.

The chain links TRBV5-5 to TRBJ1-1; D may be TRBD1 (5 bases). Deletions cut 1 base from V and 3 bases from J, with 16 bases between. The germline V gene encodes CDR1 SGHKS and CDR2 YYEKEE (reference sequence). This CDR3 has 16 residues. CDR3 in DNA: TGTGCCAGCAGCTTGTCAAGTCTTGGGGACTACACTGAAGCTTTCTTT. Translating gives CASSLSSLGDYTEAFF. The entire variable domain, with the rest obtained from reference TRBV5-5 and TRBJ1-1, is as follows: DAGVTQSPTHLIKTRGQQVTLRCSPISGHKSVSWYQQVLGQGPQFIFQYYEKEERGRGNFPDRFSARQFPNYSSELNVNALLLGDSALYLCASSLSSLGDYTEAFFGQGTRLTVV.

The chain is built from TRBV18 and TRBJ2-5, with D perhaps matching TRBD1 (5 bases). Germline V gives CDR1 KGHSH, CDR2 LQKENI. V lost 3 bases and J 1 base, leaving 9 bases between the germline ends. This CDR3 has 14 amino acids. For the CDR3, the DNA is TGTGCCAGCTCACCTGAAGGGGTCCAAGAGACCCAGTACTTC. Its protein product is CASSPEGVQETQYF.

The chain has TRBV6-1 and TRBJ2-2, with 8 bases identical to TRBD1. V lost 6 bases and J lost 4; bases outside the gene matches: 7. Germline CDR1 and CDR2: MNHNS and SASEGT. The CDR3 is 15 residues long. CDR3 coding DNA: TGTGCCAGCAGCCAGACAGGGGTGATCACCGGGGAGCTGTTTTTT. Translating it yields CASSQTGVITGELFF.

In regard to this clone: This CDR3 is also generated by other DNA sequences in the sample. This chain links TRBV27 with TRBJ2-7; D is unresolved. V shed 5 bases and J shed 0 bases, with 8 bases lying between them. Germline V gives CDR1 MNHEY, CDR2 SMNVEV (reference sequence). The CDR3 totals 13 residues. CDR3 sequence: CASSLGFSYEQYF. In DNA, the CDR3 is TGTGCCAGCAGTCTCGGTTTCTCCTACGAGCAGTACTTC.

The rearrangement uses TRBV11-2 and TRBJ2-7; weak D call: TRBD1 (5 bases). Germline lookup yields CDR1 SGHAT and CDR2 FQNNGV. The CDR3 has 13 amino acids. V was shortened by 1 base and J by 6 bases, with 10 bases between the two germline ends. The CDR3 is CASSLVSGSEQYF. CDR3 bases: TGTGCCAGCAGCTTAGTCTCAGGGTCCGAGCAGTACTTC.

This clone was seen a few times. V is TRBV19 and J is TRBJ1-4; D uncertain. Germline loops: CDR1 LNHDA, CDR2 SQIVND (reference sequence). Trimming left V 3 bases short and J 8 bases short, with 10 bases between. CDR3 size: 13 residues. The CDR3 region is CASSIDGEEKLFF. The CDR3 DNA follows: TGTGCCAGTAGTATTGACGGGGAGGAAAAACTGTTTTTT.

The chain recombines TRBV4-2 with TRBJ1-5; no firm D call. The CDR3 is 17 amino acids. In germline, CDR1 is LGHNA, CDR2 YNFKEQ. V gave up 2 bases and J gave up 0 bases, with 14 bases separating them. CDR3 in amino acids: CASSQSAAVYSNQPQHF. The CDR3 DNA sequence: TGTGCCAGCAGCCAAAGCGCCGCAGTCTATAGCAATCAGCCCCAGCATTTT.

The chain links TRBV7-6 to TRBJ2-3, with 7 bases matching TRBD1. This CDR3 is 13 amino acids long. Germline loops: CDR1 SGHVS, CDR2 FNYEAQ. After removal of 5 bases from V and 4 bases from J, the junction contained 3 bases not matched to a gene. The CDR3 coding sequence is TGTGCCAGCAGCCAGGGGGAGCCAGATACGCAGTATTTT. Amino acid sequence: CASSQGEPDTQYF.

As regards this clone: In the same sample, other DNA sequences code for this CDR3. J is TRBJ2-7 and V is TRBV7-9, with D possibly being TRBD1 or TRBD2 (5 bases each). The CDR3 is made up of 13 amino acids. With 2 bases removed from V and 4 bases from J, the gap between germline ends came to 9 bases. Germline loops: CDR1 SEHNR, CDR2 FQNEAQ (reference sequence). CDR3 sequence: CASSLPGRYEQYF. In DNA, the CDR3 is TGTGCCAGCAGCTTACCGGGGCGATACGAGCAGTACTTC.

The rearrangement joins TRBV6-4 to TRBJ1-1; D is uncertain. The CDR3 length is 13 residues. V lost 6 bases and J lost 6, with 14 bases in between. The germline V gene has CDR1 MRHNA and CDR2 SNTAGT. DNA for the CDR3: TGTGCCAGCAGCCTTAGACCTTTCTCTGAAGCTTTCTTT. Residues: CASSLRPFSEAFF.

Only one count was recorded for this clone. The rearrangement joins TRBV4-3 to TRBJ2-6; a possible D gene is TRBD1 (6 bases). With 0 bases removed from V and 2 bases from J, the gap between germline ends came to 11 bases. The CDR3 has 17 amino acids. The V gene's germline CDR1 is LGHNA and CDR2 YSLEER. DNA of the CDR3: TGCGCCAGCAGCCAAGATCAGGGGTCGGCTGGGGCCAACGTCCTGACTTTC. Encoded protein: CASSQDQGSAGANVLTF.

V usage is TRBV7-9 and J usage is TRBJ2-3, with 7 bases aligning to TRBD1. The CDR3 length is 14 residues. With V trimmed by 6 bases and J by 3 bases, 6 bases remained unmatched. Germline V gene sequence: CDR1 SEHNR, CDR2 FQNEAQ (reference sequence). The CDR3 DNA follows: TGTGCCAGCAGGAAACAGGGGAGTACAGATACGCAGTATTTT. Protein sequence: CASRKQGSTDTQYF.

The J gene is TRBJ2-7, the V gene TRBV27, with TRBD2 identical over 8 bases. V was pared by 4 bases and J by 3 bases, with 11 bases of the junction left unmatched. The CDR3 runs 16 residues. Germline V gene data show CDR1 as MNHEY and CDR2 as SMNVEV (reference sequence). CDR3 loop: CASSSPGSGSFYEQYF. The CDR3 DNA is TGTGCCAGCAGTTCCCCCGGGAGCGGGAGTTTCTACGAGCAGTACTTC.

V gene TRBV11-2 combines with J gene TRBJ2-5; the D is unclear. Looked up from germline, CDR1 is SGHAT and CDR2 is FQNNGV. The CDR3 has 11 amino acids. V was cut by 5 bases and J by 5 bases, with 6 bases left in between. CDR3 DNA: TGTGCCAGCAGCGGGTCGGAGACCCAGTACTTC. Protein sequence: CASSGSETQYF.

CDR3 region: CASSRPPRTPYEQYF. CDR3 DNA: TGCGCCAGCAGCCGACCTCCACGAACCCCCTACGAGCAGTACTTC. J is TRBJ2-7 and V is TRBV4-1; D call uncertain. Trimming stripped 4 bases from V and 2 bases from J, with 15 bases between. Germline lookup yields CDR1 MGHRA and CDR2 YSYEKL. CDR3 length equals 15 residues.

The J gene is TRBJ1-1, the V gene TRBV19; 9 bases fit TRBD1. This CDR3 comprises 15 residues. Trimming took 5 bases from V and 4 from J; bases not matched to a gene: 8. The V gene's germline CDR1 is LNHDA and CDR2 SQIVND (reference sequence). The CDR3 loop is CASSAHRGQGTEAFF. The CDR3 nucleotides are TGTGCCAGTAGTGCTCACAGGGGGCAGGGCACTGAAGCTTTCTTT.

In DNA, the CDR3 is TGTGCCAGCAGCGCTAGCGGGAGGAACTTCAATGAGCAGTTCTTC. Its protein is CASSASGRNFNEQFF. The chain combines TRBV9 with TRBJ2-1, with 11 bases lining up with TRBD2. Unmatched junction bases numbered 5, after V lost 3 bases and J lost 6 bases. Germline V CDR1 and CDR2: SGDLS, YYNGEE. The CDR3 loop spans 15 amino acids.

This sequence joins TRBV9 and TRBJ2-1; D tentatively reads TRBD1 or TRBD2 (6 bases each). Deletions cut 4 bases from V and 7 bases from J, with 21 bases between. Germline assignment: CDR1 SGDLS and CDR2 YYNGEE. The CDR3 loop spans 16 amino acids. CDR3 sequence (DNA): TGTGCCAGCAGCCCTTCCGGGGGAAGGGGGGTTAATGAGCAGTTCTTC. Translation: CASSPSGGRGVNEQFF.

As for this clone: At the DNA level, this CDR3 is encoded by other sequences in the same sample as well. CDR3 sequence (DNA): TGCGCCAGCAGCTTGGACACAGGTGGCTACACCTTC. Amino acid sequence: CASSLDTGGYTF. This sequence joins TRBV5-1 and TRBJ1-2, with D tentatively TRBD1 (5 bases). CDR3 length: 12 residues. CDR1 is SGHRS, CDR2 YFSETQ, per germline. V lost 0 bases and J lost 7, with 7 bases in between.

The CDR3 bases are TGTGCCAGCACTTGGGACCAAGAGGATGAAAAACTGTTTTTT. Translated: CASTWDQEDEKLFF. The V call is TRBV25-1, the J call TRBJ1-4; tentative D call: TRBD1 (5 bases). Deletions cut 7 bases from V and 6 bases from J, with 15 bases between. Per germline, CDR1 MGHDK and CDR2 SYGVNS. This CDR3 comprises 14 residues.

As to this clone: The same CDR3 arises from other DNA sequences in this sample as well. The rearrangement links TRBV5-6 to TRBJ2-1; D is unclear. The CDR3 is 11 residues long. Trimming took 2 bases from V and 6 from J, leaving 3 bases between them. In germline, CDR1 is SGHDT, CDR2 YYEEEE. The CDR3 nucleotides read TGTGCCAGCAGCTTCAGCAATGAGCAGTTCTTC. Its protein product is CASSFSNEQFF.

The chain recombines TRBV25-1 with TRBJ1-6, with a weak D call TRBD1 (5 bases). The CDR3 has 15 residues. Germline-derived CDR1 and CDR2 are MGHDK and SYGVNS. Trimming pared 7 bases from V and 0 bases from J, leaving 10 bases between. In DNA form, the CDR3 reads TGTGCCAGCACCGACAGTAGCTCCTATAATTCACCCCTCCACTTT. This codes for CASTDSSSYNSPLHF.

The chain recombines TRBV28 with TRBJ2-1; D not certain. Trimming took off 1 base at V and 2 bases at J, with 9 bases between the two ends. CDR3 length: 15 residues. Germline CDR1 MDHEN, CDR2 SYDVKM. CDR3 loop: CASSLFPITYNEQFF. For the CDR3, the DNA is TGTGCCAGCAGTTTATTTCCCATCACCTACAATGAGCAGTTCTTC.

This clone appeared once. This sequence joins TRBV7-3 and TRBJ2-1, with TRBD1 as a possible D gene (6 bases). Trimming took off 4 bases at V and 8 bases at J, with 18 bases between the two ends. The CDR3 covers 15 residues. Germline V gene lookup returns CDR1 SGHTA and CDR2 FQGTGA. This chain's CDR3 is CASSSSRGTMYEQFF. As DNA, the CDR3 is TGTGCCAGCAGCTCATCCAGGGGTACGATGTATGAGCAGTTCTTC.

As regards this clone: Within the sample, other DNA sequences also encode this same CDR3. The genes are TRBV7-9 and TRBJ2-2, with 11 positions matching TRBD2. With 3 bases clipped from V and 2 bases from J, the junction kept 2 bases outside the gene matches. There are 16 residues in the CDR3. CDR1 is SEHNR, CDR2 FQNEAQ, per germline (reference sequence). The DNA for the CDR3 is TGTGCCAGCAGCTTTACTAGCGGGAGAAACACCGGGGAGCTGTTTTTT. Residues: CASSFTSGRNTGELFF.

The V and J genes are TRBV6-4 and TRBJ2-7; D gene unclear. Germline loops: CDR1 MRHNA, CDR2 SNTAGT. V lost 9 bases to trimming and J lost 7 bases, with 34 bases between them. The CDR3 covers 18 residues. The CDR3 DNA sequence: TGTGCCAGAGACCCTCGGACGGGCGCTACGAGGAACAGTACAGAGCAGTACTTC. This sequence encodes CARDPRTGATRNSTEQYF.

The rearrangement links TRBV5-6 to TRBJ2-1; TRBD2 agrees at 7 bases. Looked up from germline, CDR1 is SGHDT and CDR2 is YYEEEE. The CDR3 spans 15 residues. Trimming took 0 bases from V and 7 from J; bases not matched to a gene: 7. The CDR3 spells CASSLGEGLGNEQFF. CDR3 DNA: TGTGCCAGCAGCTTGGGGGAGGGCTTAGGGAATGAGCAGTTCTTC. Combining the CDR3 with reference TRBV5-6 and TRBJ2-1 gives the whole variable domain DAGVTQSPTHLIKTRGQQVTLRCSPKSGHDTVSWYQQALGQGPQFIFQYYEEEERQRGNFPDRFSGHQFPNYSSELNVNALLLGDSALYLCASSLGEGLGNEQFFGPGTRLTVL.